This T cell receptor (beta chain) was found in a study of blood T cell repertoires in COVID-19. Background on the study: The study drew acute and convalescent COVID-19 samples from the United States, Italy and Spain. In each case, the material was cDNA or gDNA derived from T cells, B-cell-depleted T cells, or PBMCs.

The assay was immunoSEQ multiplex PCR, and TCRdb's table has in-frame clones only and misses some. Among about 160,000 clones listed, about 90% were seen once. Trimming removed 5 bases from V and 1 base from J, with 20 bases in between. The germline gives CDR1 MNHNY, CDR2 SVGAGI (reference sequence). The CDR3 spans 17 residues. Seattle participants joined during active infection and were tracked over time. J is TRBJ1-1 and V is TRBV6-6; tentatively, D is TRBD1 (5 bases). The sequenced sample consisted of peripheral blood. This clonotype originated in a man aged 25 to 40 with COVID-19, enrolled during active disease. CDR3 nucleotides: TGTGCCAGCAGTCCCCATGATGACAGCACCTCGAACACTGAAGCTTTCTTT. Amino acid sequence: CASSPHDDSTSNTEAFF.